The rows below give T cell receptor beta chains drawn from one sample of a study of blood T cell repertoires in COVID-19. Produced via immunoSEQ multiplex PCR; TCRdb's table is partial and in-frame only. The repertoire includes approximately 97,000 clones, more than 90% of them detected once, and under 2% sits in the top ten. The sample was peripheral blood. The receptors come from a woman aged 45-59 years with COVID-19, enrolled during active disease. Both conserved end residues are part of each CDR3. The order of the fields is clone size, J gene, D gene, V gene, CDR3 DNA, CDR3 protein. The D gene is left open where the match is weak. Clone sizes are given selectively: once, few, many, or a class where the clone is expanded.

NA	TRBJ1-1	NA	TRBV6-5	TGTGCCAGCAGTTACTCAGGGGGGGGCGGCACTGAAGCTTTCTTT	CASSYSGGGGTEAFF
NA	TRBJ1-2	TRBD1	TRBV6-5	TGTGCCAGCAGCTCTAACACAGGGGCCCTGTCCGGCTACACCTTC	CASSSNTGALSGYTF
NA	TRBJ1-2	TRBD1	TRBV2	TGTGCCAGCATGGACAGGGCAACCTCCTATGGCTACACCTTC	CASMDRATSYGYTF
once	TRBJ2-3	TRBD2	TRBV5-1	TGCGCCAGCAGCTTACTCCCGACTAGCGGCACAGATACGCAGTATTTT	CASSLLPTSGTDTQYF
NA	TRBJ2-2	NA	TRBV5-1	TGCGCCAGCAGCTCCGGCGACAGACTCTACACCAAGAACACCGGGGAGCTGTTTTTT	CASSSGDRLYTKNTGELFF
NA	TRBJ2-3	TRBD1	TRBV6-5	TGTGCCAGCAGCCCCGACAGGGTTGGAACAGATACGCAGTATTTT	CASSPDRVGTDTQYF
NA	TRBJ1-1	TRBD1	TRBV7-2	TGTGCCAGCAGCAACAGGGGGGAAGCTTTCTTT	CASSNRGEAFF
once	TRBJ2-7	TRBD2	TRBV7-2	TGTGCCAGCAGCATTTCTAGCGGGGGCTACGAGCAGTACTTC	CASSISSGGYEQYF
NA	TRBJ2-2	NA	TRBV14	TGTGCCAGCAGTCTCCAAAGTGGCCTCCCCGGGGAGCTGTTTTTT	CASSLQSGLPGELFF
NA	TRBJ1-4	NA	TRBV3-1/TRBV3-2	TGTGCCAGCAGCCAAGATCTACACAGGATCGGGGAAAAACTGTTTTTT	CASSQDLHRIGEKLFF